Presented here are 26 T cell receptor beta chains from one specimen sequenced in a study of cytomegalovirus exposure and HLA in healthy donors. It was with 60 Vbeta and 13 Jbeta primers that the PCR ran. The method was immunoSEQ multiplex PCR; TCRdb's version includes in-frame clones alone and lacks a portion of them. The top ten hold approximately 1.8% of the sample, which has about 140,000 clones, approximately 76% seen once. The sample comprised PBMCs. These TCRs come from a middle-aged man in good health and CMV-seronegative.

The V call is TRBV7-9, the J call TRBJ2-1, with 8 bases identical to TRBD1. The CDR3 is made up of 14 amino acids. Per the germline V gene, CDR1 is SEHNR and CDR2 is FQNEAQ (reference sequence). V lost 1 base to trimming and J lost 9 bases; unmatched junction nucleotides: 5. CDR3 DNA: TGTGCCAGCAGCTTAGGGGACAGGTCGGTTGAGCAGTTCTTC. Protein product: CASSLGDRSVEQFF.

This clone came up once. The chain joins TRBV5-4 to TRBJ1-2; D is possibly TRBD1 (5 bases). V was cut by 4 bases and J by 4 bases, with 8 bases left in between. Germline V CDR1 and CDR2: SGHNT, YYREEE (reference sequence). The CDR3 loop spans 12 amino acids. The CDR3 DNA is TGTGCCAGCAGCCCAGACAGCTATGGCTACACCTTC. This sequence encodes CASSPDSYGYTF.

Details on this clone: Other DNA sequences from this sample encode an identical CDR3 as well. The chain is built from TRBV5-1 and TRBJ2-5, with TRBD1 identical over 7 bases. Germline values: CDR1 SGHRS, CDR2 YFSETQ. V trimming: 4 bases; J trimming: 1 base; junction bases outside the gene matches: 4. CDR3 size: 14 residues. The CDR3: CASSLGTAQETQYF. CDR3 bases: TGCGCCAGCAGCCTAGGGACAGCCCAAGAGACCCAGTACTTC.

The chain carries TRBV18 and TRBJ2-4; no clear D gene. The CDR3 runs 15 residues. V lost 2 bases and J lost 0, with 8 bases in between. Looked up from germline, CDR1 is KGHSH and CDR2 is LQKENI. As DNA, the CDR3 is TGTGCCAGCTCACCAAGTTACGGAGCCAAAAACATTCAGTACTTC. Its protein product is CASSPSYGAKNIQYF.

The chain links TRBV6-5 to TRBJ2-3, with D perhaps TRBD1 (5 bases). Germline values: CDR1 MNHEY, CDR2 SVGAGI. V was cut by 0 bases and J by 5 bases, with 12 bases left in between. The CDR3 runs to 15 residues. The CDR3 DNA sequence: TGTGCCAGCAGTTACTCGAGACAGATAGGAGATACGCAGTATTTT. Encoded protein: CASSYSRQIGDTQYF.

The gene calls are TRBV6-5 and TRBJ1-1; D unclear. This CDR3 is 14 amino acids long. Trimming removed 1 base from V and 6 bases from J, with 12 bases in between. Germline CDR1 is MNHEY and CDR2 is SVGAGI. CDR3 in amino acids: CASSYFLEDPEAFF. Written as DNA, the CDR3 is TGTGCCAGCAGTTACTTCCTGGAGGACCCTGAAGCTTTCTTT.

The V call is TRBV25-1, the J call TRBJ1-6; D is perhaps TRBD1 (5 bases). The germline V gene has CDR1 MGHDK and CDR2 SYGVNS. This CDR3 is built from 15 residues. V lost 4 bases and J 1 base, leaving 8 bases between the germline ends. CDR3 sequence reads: CASSGGGSYNSPLHF. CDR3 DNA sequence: TGTGCCAGCAGTGGTGGGGGGTCCTATAATTCACCCCTCCACTTT.

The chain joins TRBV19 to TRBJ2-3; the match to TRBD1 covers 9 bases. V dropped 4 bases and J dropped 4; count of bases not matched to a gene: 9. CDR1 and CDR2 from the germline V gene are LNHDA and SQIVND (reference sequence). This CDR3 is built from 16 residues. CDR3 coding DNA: TGTGCCAGTAGTACCCTACAGGGGGCGACGGCAGATACGCAGTATTTT. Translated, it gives CASSTLQGATADTQYF. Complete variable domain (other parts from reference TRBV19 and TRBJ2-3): DGGITQSPKYLFRKEGQNVTLSCEQNLNHDAMYWYRQDPGQGLRLIYYSQIVNDFQKGDIAEGYSVSREKKESFPLTVTSAQKNPTAFYLCASSTLQGATADTQYFGPGTRLTVL.

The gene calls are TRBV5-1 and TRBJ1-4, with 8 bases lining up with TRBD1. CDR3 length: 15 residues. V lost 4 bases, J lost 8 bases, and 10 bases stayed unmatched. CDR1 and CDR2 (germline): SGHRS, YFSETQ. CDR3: CASSPQGQEWEKLFF. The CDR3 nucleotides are TGCGCCAGCAGCCCCCAGGGACAGGAGTGGGAAAAACTGTTTTTT.

This CDR3 reads CASSQHPTGPGVYEQYF. CDR3 in DNA: TGCGCCAGCAGCCAACACCCGACAGGTCCTGGGGTCTACGAGCAGTACTTC. V usage is TRBV4-1 and J usage is TRBJ2-7; TRBD1 might be the D (6 bases). Per germline, CDR1 MGHRA and CDR2 YSYEKL. V lost 2 bases to trimming and J lost 3 bases, with 20 bases between them. CDR3 length equals 17 residues.

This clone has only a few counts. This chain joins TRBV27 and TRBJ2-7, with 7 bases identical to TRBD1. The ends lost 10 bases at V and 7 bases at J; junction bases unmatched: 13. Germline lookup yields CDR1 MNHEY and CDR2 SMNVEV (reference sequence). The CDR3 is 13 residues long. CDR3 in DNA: TGTGCCACCCTTGACAGGGTGGGCCAAGAGCAGTACTTC. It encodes CATLDRVGQEQYF.

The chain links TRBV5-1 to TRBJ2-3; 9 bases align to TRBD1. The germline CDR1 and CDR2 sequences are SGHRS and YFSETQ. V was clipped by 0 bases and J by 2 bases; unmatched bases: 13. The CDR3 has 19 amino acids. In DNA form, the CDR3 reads TGCGCCAGCAGCTTGGGGCCGGGACAGGGAATATCCCACACAGATACGCAGTATTTT. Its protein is CASSLGPGQGISHTDTQYF.

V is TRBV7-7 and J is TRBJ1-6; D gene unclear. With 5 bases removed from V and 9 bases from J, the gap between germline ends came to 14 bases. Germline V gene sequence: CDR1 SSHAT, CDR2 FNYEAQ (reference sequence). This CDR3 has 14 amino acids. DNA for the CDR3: TGTGCCAGCAGCCTTGACACCGGGAGTTCACCCCTCCACTTT. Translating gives CASSLDTGSSPLHF.

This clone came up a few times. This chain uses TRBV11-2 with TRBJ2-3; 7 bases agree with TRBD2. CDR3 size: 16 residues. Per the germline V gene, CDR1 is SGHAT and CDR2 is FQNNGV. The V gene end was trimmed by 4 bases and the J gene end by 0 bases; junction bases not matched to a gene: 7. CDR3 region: CASSSAGLPSTDTQYF. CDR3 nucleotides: TGTGCCAGCAGCTCCGCGGGACTACCCAGCACAGATACGCAGTATTTT.

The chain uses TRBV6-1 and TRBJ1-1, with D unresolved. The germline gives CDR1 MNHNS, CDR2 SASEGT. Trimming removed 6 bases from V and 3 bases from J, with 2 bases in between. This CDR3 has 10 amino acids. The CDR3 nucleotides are TGTGCCAGCAGCTACACTGAAGCTTTCTTT. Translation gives CASSYTEAFF.

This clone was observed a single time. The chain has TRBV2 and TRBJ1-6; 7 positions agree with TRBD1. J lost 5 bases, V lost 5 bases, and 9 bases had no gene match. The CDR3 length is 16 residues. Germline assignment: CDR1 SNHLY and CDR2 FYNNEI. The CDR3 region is CASSMTGNIDNSPLHF. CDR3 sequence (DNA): TGTGCCAGCAGTATGACAGGGAATATCGATAATTCACCCCTCCACTTT.

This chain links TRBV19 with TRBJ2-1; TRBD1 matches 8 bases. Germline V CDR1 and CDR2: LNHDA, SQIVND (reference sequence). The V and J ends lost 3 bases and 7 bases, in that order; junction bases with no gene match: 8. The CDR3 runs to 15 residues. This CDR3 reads CASSMNPGGSNEQFF. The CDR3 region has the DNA TGTGCCAGTAGTATGAATCCAGGGGGCTCAAATGAGCAGTTCTTC.

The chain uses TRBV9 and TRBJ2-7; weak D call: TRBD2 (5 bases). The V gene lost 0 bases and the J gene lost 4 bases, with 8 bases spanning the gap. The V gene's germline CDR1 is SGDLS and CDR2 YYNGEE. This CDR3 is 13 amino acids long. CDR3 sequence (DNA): TGTGCCAGCAGCGTAGGAGGGTCTTACGAGCAGTACTTC. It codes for CASSVGGSYEQYF.

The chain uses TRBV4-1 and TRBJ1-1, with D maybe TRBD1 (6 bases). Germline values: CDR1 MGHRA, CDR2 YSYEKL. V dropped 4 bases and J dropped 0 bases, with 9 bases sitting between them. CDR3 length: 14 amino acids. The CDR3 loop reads CASSPGVLNTEAFF. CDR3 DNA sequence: TGCGCCAGCAGCCCAGGGGTCCTGAACACTGAAGCTTTCTTT.

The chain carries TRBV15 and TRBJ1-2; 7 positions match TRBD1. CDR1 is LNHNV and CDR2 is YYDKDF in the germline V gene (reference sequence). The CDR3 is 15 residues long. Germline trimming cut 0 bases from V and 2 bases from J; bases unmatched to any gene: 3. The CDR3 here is CATSREKGANYGYTF. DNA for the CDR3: TGTGCCACCAGCAGAGAGAAGGGGGCCAACTATGGCTACACCTTC.

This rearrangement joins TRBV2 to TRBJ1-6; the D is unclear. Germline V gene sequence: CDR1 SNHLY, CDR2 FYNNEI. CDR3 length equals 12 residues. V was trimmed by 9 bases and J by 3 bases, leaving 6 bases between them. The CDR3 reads CARTGYNSPLHF. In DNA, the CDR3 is TGTGCCAGAACGGGCTATAATTCACCCCTCCACTTT.

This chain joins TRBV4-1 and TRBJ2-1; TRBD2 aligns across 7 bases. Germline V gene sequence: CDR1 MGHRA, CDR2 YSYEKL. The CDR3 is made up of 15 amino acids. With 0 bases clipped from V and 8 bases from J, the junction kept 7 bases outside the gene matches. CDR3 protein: CASSQDLPREDEQFF. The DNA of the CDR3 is TGCGCCAGCAGCCAAGATCTCCCACGGGAGGATGAGCAGTTCTTC.

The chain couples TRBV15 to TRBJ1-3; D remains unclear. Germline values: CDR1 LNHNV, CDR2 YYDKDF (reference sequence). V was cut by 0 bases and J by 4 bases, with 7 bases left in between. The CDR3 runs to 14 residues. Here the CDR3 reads CATSREPTGNTIYF. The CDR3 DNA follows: TGTGCCACCAGCAGAGAACCGACAGGAAACACCATATATTTT.

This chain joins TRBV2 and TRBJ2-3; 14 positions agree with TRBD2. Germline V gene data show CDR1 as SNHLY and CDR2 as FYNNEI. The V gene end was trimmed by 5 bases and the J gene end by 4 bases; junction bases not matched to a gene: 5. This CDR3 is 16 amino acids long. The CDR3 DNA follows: TGTGCCAGCAGTAAAAGACTAGCGGGAGGGCCAGATACGCAGTATTTT. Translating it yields CASSKRLAGGPDTQYF.

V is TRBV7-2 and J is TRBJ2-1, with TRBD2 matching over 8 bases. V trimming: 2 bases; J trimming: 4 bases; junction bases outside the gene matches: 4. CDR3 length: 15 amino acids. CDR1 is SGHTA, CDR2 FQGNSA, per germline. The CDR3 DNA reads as TGTGCCAGCAGCTTATTTAGCGGGGAATACAATGAGCAGTTCTTC. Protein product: CASSLFSGEYNEQFF.

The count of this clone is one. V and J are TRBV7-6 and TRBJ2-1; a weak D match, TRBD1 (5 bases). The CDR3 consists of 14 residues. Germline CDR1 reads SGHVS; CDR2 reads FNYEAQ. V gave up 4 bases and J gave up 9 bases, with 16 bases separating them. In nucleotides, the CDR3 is TGTGCCAGCAGCTATAACAGGACGGTCTGTGAGCAGTTCTTC. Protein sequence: CASSYNRTVCEQFF.